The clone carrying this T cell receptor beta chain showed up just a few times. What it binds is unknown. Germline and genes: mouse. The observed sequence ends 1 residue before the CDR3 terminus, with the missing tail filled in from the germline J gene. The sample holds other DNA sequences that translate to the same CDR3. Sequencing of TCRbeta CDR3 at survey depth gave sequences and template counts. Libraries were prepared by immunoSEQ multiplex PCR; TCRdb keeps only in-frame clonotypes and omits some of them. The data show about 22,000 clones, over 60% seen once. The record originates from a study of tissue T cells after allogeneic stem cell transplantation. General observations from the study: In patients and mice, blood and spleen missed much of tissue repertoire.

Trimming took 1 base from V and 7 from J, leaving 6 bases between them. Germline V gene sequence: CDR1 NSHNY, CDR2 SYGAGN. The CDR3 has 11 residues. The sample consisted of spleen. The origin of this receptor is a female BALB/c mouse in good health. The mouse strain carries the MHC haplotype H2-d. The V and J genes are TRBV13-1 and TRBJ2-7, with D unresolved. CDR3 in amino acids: CASSDRGEQYF. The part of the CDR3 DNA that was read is TGTGCCAGCAGTGATCGTGGGGAACAGTAC.